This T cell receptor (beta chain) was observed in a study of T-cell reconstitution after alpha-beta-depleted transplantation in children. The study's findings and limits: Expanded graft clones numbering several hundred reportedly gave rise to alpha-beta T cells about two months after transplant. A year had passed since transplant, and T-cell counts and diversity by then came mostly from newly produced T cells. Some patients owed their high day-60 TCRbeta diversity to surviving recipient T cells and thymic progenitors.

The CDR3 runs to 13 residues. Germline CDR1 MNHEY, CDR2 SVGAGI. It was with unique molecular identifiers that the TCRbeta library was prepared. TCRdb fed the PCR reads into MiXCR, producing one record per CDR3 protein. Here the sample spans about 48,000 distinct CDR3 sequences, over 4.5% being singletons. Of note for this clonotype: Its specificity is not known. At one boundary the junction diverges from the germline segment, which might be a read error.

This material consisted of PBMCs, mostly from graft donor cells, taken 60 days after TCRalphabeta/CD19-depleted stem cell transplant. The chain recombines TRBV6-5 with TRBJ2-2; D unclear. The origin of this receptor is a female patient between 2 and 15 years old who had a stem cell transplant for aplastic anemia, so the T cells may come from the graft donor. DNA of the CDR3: TGTACCAGCAGTTATGCGAACACCGGGGAGCTGTTTTTT. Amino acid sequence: CTSSYANTGELFF.